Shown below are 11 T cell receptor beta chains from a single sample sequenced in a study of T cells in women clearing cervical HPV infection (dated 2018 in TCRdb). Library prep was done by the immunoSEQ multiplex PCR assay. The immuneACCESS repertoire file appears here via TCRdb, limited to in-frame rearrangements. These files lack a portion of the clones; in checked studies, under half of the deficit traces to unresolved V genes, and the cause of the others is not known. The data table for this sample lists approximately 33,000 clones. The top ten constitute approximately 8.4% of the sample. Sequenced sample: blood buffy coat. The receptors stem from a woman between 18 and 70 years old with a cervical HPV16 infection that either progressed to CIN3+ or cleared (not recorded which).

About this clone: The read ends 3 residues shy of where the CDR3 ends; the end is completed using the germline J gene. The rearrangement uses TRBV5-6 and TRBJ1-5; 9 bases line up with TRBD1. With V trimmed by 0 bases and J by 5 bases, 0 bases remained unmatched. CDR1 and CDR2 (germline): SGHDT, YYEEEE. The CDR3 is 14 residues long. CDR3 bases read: TGTGCCAGCAGCTTGGGACAGGGGGATCAGCCC. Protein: CASSLGQGDQP. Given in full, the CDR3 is CASSLGQGDQPQHF.

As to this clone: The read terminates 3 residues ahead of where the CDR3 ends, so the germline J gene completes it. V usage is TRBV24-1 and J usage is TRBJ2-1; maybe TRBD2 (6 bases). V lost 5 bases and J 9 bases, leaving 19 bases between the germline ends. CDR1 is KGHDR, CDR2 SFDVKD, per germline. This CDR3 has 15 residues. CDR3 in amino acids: CATSASGEGKFEQFF. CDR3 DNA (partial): TGTGCCACCAGTGCCTCGGGAGAGGGGAAATTTGAG.

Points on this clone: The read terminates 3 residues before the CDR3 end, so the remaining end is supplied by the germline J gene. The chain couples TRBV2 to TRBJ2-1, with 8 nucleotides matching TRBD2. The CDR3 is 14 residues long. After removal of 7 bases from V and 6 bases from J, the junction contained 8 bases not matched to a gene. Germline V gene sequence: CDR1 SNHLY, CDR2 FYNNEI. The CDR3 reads CASMSLAGPNEQFF. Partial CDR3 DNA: TGTGCCAGCATGTCCCTAGCGGGTCCCAATGAG.

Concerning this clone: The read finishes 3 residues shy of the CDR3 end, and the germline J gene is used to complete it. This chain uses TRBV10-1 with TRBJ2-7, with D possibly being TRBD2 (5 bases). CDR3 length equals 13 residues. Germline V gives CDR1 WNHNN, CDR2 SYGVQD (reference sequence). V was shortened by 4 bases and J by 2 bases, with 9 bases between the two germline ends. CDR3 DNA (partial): TGCGCCAGCAGTGCCGGGGATACCTACGAG. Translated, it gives CASSAGDTYE. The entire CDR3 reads CASSAGDTYEQYF.

Partial CDR3 DNA: TGTGCCAGCAGTTCAGGGGGCTCGAACTCCTACAATGAG. Its translation is CASSSGGSNSYNE. The entire CDR3 protein reads CASSSGGSNSYNEQFF. The rearrangement joins TRBV6-2 or TRBV6-3 to TRBJ2-1; 8 bases agree with TRBD1. The CDR3 end falls 3 residues outside the read, so it is completed with the germline J gene. The V and J ends lost 4 bases and 0 bases, in that order; junction bases with no gene match: 5. CDR1 is MNHEY, CDR2 SVGEGT, per germline. The CDR3 sequence is 16 residues long.

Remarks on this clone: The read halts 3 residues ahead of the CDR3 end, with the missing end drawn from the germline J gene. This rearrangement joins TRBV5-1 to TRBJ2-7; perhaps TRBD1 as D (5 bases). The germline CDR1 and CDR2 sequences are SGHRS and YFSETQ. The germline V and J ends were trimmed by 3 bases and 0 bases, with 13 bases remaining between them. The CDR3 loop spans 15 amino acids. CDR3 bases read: TGCGCCAGCAGCTATACTTGGGGCAGCTCCTACGAG. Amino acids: CASSYTWGSSYE. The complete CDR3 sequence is CASSYTWGSSYEQYF.

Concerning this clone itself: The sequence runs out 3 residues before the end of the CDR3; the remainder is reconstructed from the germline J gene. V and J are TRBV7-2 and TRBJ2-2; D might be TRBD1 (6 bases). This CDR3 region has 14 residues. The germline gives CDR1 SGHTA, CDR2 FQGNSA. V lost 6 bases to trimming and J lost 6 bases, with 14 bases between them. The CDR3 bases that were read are TGTGCCAGCAGTCCCTTACAGGGCTCCGGGGAG. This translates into CASSPLQGSGE. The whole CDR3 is CASSPLQGSGELFF.

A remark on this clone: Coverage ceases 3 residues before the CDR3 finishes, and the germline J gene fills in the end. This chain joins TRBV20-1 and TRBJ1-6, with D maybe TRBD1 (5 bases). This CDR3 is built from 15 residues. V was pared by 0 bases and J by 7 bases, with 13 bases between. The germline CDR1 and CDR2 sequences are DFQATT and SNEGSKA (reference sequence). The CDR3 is CSARDRGRVNSPLHF. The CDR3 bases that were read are TGCAGTGCTAGAGATCGTGGCAGGGTGAATTCACCC.

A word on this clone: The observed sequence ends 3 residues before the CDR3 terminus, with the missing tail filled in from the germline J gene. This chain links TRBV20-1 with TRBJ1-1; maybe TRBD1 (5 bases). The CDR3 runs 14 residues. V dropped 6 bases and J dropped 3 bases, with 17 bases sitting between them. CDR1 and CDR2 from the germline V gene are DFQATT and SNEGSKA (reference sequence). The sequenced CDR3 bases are TGCAGTGCGACCCTGGGGGGGTATGACACTGAA. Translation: CSATLGGYDTE. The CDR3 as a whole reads CSATLGGYDTEAFF.

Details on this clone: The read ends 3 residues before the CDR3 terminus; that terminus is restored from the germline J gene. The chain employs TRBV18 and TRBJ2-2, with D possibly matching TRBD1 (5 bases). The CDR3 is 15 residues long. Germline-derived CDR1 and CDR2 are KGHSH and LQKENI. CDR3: CASSPRQGQNEKLFF. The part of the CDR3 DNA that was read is TGTGCCAGCTCACCAAGGCAGGGTCAAAATGAAAAG.

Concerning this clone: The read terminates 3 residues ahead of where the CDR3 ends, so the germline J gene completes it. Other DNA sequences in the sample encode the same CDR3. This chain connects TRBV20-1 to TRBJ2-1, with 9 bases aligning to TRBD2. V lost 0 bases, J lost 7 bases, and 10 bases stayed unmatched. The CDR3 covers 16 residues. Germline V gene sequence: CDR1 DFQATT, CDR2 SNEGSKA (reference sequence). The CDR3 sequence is CSARDLAGGPENEQFF. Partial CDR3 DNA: TGCAGTGCTAGAGACCTGGCGGGAGGGCCGGAAAATGAG.